A selection of T cell receptor beta chains follows, all from one sample in a study of T cells after yellow fever vaccination. In TCRdb, the 5' RACE reads were re-called with MiXCR into one record per CDR3 protein. This table holds approximately 300,000 distinct CDR3 sequences, more than 8.5% found once. Source: PBMCs, taken on the day of the first yellow fever vaccination. These receptors all stem from a man aged 18 to 30 who received the YFV17D yellow fever vaccine. CDR3s include the opening cysteine and the closing phenylalanine or tryptophan. The D gene is left open where the match is weak. The size field is filled for only some rows; it gives once, few, many or a size class.

TRBJ2-3	many	TRBD1	TRBV24-1	CATSEETGTGSDTQYF	TGTGCCACCAGTGAGGAGACCGGGACAGGGTCAGATACGCAGTATTTT
TRBJ2-7	-	-	TRBV7-2	CASSLVAQVGTYEQYF	TGTGCCAGCAGCTTAGTCGCACAGGTTGGCACCTACGAGCAGTACTTC
TRBJ1-1	few	-	TRBV24-1	CATSGSGAAFF	TGTGCCACCAGTGGCAGTGGGGCAGCTTTCTTT
TRBJ2-3	few	TRBD2	TRBV4-1	CASSPPGTRGTDTQYF	TGCGCCAGCAGCCCACCCGGGACTAGGGGTACAGATACGCAGTATTTT
TRBJ2-1	few	-	TRBV7-2	CASSLGGFLGNNEQFF	TGTGCCAGCAGCTTAGGCGGCTTCCTAGGGAACAATGAGCAGTTCTTC
TRBJ2-7	-	-	TRBV2	CASSGVGGLEQYF	TGTGCCAGCAGTGGCGTCGGGGGGCTCGAGCAGTACTTC
TRBJ1-1	-	-	TRBV7-2	CASSLARGPTEAFF	TGTGCCAGCAGCTTAGCCCGAGGACCCACTGAAGCTTTCTTT
TRBJ1-4	few	-	TRBV7-2	CASSRNRVVYEKLFF	TGTGCCAGCAGCCGAAACAGGGTGGTATACGAAAAACTGTTTTTT
TRBJ2-5	-	-	TRBV19	CARSAKGRQTQYF	TGTGCCAGATCTGCCAAGGGAAGACAGACCCAGTACTTC
TRBJ2-7	-	-	TRBV7-9	CASSLATIPYEQYF	TGTGCCAGCAGCTTAGCCACCATTCCCTACGAGCAGTACTTC
TRBJ2-3	-	TRBD2	TRBV4-2	CASSQGTLAGGLTDTQYF	TGTGCCAGCAGCCAAGGGACACTAGCGGGGGGACTCACAGATACGCAGTATTTT
TRBJ2-3	once	TRBD2	TRBV25-1	CASNAGLAGGRLTDTQYF	TGTGCCAGCAATGCAGGACTAGCGGGGGGGCGTCTAACAGATACGCAGTATTTT
TRBJ1-5	many	-	TRBV7-9	CASSLDLAGRGQPQHF	TGTGCCAGCAGCTTAGACTTAGCAGGGAGAGGACAGCCCCAGCATTTT
TRBJ1-6	-	-	TRBV4-1	CASSQEPGALNSPLHF	TGCGCCAGCAGCCAAGAGCCCGGGGCGCTAAATTCACCCCTCCACTTT
TRBJ1-4	-	-	TRBV7-2	CASSLAGQRGEKLFF	TGTGCCAGCAGCTTAGCGGGGCAACGGGGGGAAAAACTGTTTTTT
TRBJ1-1	-	-	TRBV10-3	CAISDPDRMNTEAFF	TGTGCCATCAGTGACCCAGACAGGATGAACACTGAAGCTTTCTTT
TRBJ2-5	-	TRBD1	TRBV11-1	CASSLGQGKTQYF	TGTGCCAGCAGCTTGGGACAGGGGAAGACCCAGTACTTC
TRBJ2-2	few	-	TRBV12-3/TRBV12-4	CASSASNTGELFF	TGTGCCAGCAGTGCAAGTAACACCGGGGAGCTGTTTTTT
TRBJ1-4	few	-	TRBV7-9	CASRRGLRKLFF	TGTGCCAGCCGTAGGGGGTTGCGAAAACTGTTTTTT
TRBJ2-3	-	TRBD2	TRBV7-2	CASSYSGGGDTQYF	TGTGCCAGCAGCTATAGCGGGGGCGGGGATACGCAGTATTTT
TRBJ1-2	few	TRBD1	TRBV6-5	CASSWRQGLRYGYTF	TGTGCCAGCAGTTGGCGACAGGGGCTCCGCTATGGCTACACCTTC
TRBJ1-4	few	-	TRBV5-1	CASSQTPRQEKLFF	TGCGCCAGCAGCCAAACACCGCGTCAGGAAAAACTGTTTTTT
TRBJ2-2	-	-	TRBV6-5	CASSPELFF	TGTGCCAGCAGCCCGGAGCTGTTTTTT
TRBJ2-5	few	TRBD2	TRBV6-1	CASRAGLAEETQYF	TGTGCCAGCAGGGCGGGACTAGCGGAAGAGACCCAGTACTTC
TRBJ1-2	many	-	TRBV7-8	CASSFVSVPGPRSGYTF	TGTGCCAGCAGCTTCGTCTCGGTACCGGGACCCAGGAGTGGCTACACCTTC
TRBJ2-2	-	-	TRBV10-3	CAISESGPMNTGELLF	TGTGCCATCAGTGAGTCGGGACCGATGAACACCGGGGAGCTGTTATTT
TRBJ2-7	few	-	TRBV4-3	CASSQARGSFYEQYF	TGCGCCAGCAGCCAAGCCAGGGGCTCTTTCTACGAGCAGTACTTC
TRBJ2-5	many	-	TRBV7-3	CASSLRGSETQYF	TGTGCCAGCAGCTTACGGGGGTCGGAGACCCAGTACTTC
TRBJ2-1	-	-	TRBV6-5	CASSYSGDNEQFF	TGTGCCAGCAGTTACTCGGGGGACAATGAGCAGTTCTTC
TRBJ2-1	many	-	TRBV2	CASSEGTPDEQFF	TGTGCCAGCAGTGAGGGGACTCCTGATGAGCAGTTCTTC
TRBJ1-2	-	-	TRBV7-2	CASSLLQGANYGYTF	TGTGCCAGCAGCTTACTGCAGGGAGCTAACTATGGCTACACCTTC
TRBJ2-1	few	-	TRBV7-9	CASSLEWEQFF	TGTGCCAGCAGCTTAGAATGGGAGCAGTTCTTC
TRBJ2-3	-	TRBD2	TRBV5-6	CASSIRTSGASTDTQYF	TGTGCCAGCAGCATAAGGACTAGCGGCGCTAGCACAGATACGCAGTATTTT
TRBJ1-4	few	TRBD1	TRBV12-3/TRBV12-4	CASSNRGGGEKLFF	TGTGCCAGCAGTAACAGGGGTGGTGGTGAAAAACTGTTTTTT
TRBJ2-5	few	TRBD2	TRBV3-1	CASSHSTSHGETQYF	TGTGCCAGCAGCCACTCGACTAGCCACGGAGAGACCCAGTACTTC
TRBJ2-1	many	-	TRBV28	CASSLAGYNEQFF	TGTGCCAGCAGTTTAGCCGGGTACAATGAGCAGTTCTTC
TRBJ2-1	few	-	TRBV7-2	CASSFTATGHDRYEQFF	TGTGCCAGCAGCTTCACGGCCACGGGACACGACCGCTATGAGCAGTTCTTC